The sequence of this TCR beta chain was determined in a study of blood T cell repertoires in COVID-19. Looking at the study overall: Acute and convalescent COVID-19 specimens originated in the United States, Italy and Spain. The analysed material was cDNA or gDNA that came from T cells, B-cell-depleted T cells, or PBMCs.

This clone was counted a few times. In the original processing: Reference gene primer amplification yielded estimated nucleated cell counts. Profiled with immunoSEQ multiplex PCR; TCRdb holds only in-frame clones, not every one. V and J calls plus clone size are reproduced from that table; the DNA served to infer D and trimming. The sample contains some 160,000 clones, approximately 83% of which appear only once. Trimming shortened V by 0 bases and J by 1 base, and 10 bases separated the two germline ends. Germline loops: CDR1 SGHAT, CDR2 FQNNGV. The CDR3 is 15 amino acids. The sample was peripheral blood. V usage is TRBV11-2 and J usage is TRBJ2-7, with a tentative D call TRBD2 (5 bases). The origin of this receptor is a human donor in a cohort sampled during active COVID-19. CDR3 loop: CASSLDQLASYEQYF. The CDR3, as DNA: TGTGCCAGCAGCTTAGATCAGCTAGCTTCCTACGAGCAGTACTTC.